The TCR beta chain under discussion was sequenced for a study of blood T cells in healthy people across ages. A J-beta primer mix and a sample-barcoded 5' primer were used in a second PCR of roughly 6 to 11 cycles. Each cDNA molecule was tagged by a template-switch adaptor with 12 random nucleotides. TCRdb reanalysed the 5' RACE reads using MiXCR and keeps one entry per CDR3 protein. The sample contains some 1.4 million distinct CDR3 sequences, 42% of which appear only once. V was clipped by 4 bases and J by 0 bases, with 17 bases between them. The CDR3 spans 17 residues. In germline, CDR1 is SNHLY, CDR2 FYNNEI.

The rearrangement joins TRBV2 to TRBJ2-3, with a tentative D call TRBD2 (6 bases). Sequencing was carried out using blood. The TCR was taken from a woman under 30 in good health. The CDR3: CASSGRDSQRSTDTQYF. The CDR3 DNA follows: TGTGCCAGCAGTGGTCGGGACTCCCAAAGGAGCACAGATACGCAGTATTTT.